The 10 T cell receptor beta chains below come from one sample, sequenced in a study of blood T cell repertoires in COVID-19. Assay used: immunoSEQ multiplex PCR; TCRdb lists only in-frame clones, some missing. This repertoire shows roughly 200,000 clones, around 86% found once; its top ten account for about 6.7%. Sequences were obtained from peripheral blood. Source of these receptors: a man aged 35 to 55 with acute or convalescent COVID-19.

The chain couples TRBV6-5 to TRBJ1-6; no firm D call. V lost 5 bases and J 6 bases, leaving 5 bases between the germline ends. CDR1 is MNHEY and CDR2 is SVGAGI in the germline V gene. The CDR3 is 12 amino acids. CDR3 protein: CASSTFNSPLHF. The CDR3 DNA reads TGTGCCAGCAGTACATTTAATTCACCCCTCCACTTT.

This clone was recorded once. This CDR3 is CASSGRLGLEQFF. The CDR3 DNA reads TGTGCCAGCAGCGGACGACTAGGACTTGAGCAGTTCTTC. The chain carries TRBV9 and TRBJ2-1; weak D call: TRBD2 (6 bases). Germline lookup yields CDR1 SGDLS and CDR2 YYNGEE. The CDR3 runs 13 residues. V was cut by 3 bases and J by 9 bases, with 13 bases left in between.

This chain joins TRBV19 and TRBJ1-2; 7 bases line up with TRBD1. J lost 10 bases, V lost 5 bases, and 13 bases had no gene match. The CDR3 has 14 residues. Germline assignment: CDR1 LNHDA and CDR2 SQIVND (reference sequence). The CDR3 region is CASSVTGTDAFYTF. The CDR3 DNA sequence: TGTGCCAGTAGTGTCACCGGGACAGACGCTTTCTACACCTTC.

A few counts support this clone. The chain carries TRBV28 and TRBJ2-5, with 9 bases aligning to TRBD1. V was clipped by 7 bases and J by 0 bases; unmatched bases: 6. CDR1 is MDHEN, CDR2 SYDVKM, per germline. The CDR3 is 15 amino acids. CDR3 sequence (DNA): TGTGCCAGCACCCAGGACAGGGGTGACCAAGAGACCCAGTACTTC. Translation: CASTQDRGDQETQYF.

The chain joins TRBV29-1 to TRBJ1-2, with TRBD1 identical over 11 bases. The germline V gene encodes CDR1 SQVTM and CDR2 ANQGSEA. This CDR3 is 12 amino acids long. Trimming cost V 7 bases and J 8 bases; bases outside gene matches: 6. CDR3 nucleotides: TGCAGCGATCGGACAGGGGGCGACGGCTACACCTTC. This codes for CSDRTGGDGYTF. Complete variable domain (other parts from reference TRBV29-1 and TRBJ1-2): SAVISQKPSRDICQRGTSLTIQCQVDSQVTMMFWYRQQPGQSLTLIATANQGSEATYESGFVIDKFPISRPNLTFSTLTVSNMSPEDSSIYLCSDRTGGDGYTFGSGTRLTVV.

The genes are TRBV6-6 and TRBJ1-2; D gene ambiguous. The CDR3 loop spans 15 amino acids. Looked up from germline, CDR1 is MNHNY and CDR2 is SVGAGI (reference sequence). V shed 6 bases and J shed 0 bases, with 14 bases lying between them. The CDR3 coding sequence is TGTGCCAGCAGGAACGGGTCGTGGGCTAACTATGGCTACACCTTC. This encodes CASRNGSWANYGYTF.

This rearrangement joins TRBV10-3 to TRBJ1-6, with 8 bases lining up with TRBD1. Germline loops: CDR1 ENHRY, CDR2 SYGVKD. CDR3 length: 14 amino acids. The trim removed 6 bases at V and 4 bases at J, leaving 2 bases unmatched. The CDR3, as DNA: TGTGCCATCAGCCAGGGGGCGTATAATTCACCCCTCCACTTT. Residues: CAISQGAYNSPLHF.

V and J are TRBV2 and TRBJ1-4, with TRBD1 matching 7 bases. CDR1 SNHLY and CDR2 FYNNEI come from the germline V gene. This CDR3 is 14 amino acids long. Trimming took 6 bases from V and 5 from J; bases not matched to a gene: 6. For the CDR3, the DNA is TGTGCCAGCAGGACCCGACAGGGAAATGAAAAACTGTTTTTT. Its protein product is CASRTRQGNEKLFF.

In this sample, this clone turned up a few times. V gene TRBV5-4 combines with J gene TRBJ1-6; TRBD1 is a possible D gene (6 bases). CDR1 SGHNT and CDR2 YYREEE come from the germline V gene (reference sequence). The CDR3 sequence is 14 residues long. V was trimmed by 1 base and J by 7 bases, leaving 9 bases between them. CDR3 sequence (DNA): TGTGCCAGCAGCTTGAGGACAGCAAATTCACCCCTCCACTTT. Translation gives CASSLRTANSPLHF.

The gene calls are TRBV28 and TRBJ2-3; D is perhaps TRBD1 (6 bases). The CDR3 spans 15 residues. Germline V lookup: CDR1 MDHEN, CDR2 SYDVKM. Trimming left V 4 bases short and J 3 bases short, with 14 bases between. DNA of the CDR3: TGTGCCAGCAGTTCCCTGGGGGCGCCTACAGATACGCAGTATTTT. Its translation is CASSSLGAPTDTQYF.